This entry lists 13 T cell receptor beta chains sequenced from one sample in a study of cytomegalovirus exposure and HLA in healthy donors. PCR primers comprised 60 Vbeta and 13 Jbeta primers. The protocol was immunoSEQ multiplex PCR, while the TCRdb copy is restricted to in-frame clones and leaves out a portion. The sample includes 110,000 or so clones, less than 10% of them seen just once. Specimen: PBMCs. The receptors were sampled from a woman in her thirties or forties in good health and CMV-seropositive.

This chain uses TRBV29-1 with TRBJ1-1, with a weak D call TRBD1 (6 bases). Per the germline V gene, CDR1 is SQVTM and CDR2 is ANQGSEA. The CDR3 spans 13 residues. V was shortened by 4 bases and J by 4 bases, with 13 bases between the two germline ends. In DNA, the CDR3 is TGCAGCGTTGGTCAGGGGAGCGGCACTGAAGCTTTCTTT. This gives the protein CSVGQGSGTEAFF.

The chain combines TRBV5-6 with TRBJ2-5, with 10 bases that match TRBD1. J gave up 5 bases and V 3 bases, and 4 bases lay outside the gene matches. The CDR3 has 14 amino acids. In germline, CDR1 is SGHDT, CDR2 YYEEEE. The CDR3 DNA is TGTGCCAGCAGCTCGGACAGGGGGACGGAGACCCAGTACTTC. It yields the protein CASSSDRGTETQYF.

The genes are TRBV7-9 and TRBJ1-6, with TRBD1 matching 7 bases. This CDR3 comprises 16 residues. Germline CDR1 is SEHNR and CDR2 is FQNEAQ (reference sequence). V shed 3 bases, J shed 6 bases, and the junction held 8 bases outside the gene matches. CDR3 in DNA: TGTGCCAGCAGCTTCGGGTGGAGGGGGCTTAATTCACCCCTCCACTTT. It is translated as CASSFGWRGLNSPLHF.

The chain joins TRBV10-3 to TRBJ2-6; D remains ambiguous. The V end was cut by 2 bases, the J end by 1 base, with 12 bases between. This CDR3 region has 17 residues. Germline assignment: CDR1 ENHRY and CDR2 SYGVKD. This chain's CDR3 is CAISEEAPRSGANVLTF. The DNA for the CDR3 is TGTGCCATCAGTGAGGAGGCCCCACGGTCTGGGGCCAACGTCCTGACTTTC.

This chain uses TRBV5-4 with TRBJ1-2; TRBD1 matches 9 bases. This CDR3 contains 13 residues. With V trimmed by 4 bases and J by 8 bases, 6 bases remained unmatched. Germline-derived CDR1 and CDR2 are SGHNT and YYREEE (reference sequence). CDR3 in DNA: TGTGCCAGCAGCCCGGACAGGGGACGAGGCTACACCTTC. It is translated as CASSPDRGRGYTF.

The sample holds a few counts of this clone. The chain carries TRBV7-3 and TRBJ2-1; possibly TRBD1 for D (5 bases). From germline, CDR1 is SGHTA and CDR2 FQGTGA. With 5 bases removed from V and 8 bases from J, the gap between germline ends came to 19 bases. This CDR3 is 15 amino acids long. The CDR3 reads CASSPRSGGAYEQFF. The CDR3 nucleotides read TGTGCCAGCAGCCCTCGGAGTGGTGGGGCCTATGAGCAGTTCTTC.

This clone was counted a few times. V usage is TRBV7-2 and J usage is TRBJ1-5, with D possibly TRBD1 on 6 matching bases. Germline CDR1 SGHTA, CDR2 FQGNSA. This CDR3 comprises 14 residues. V gave up 4 bases and J gave up 3 bases, with 10 bases separating them. This CDR3 reads CASSSRDNNQPQHF. CDR3 nucleotides: TGTGCCAGCAGCTCCCGGGACAACAATCAGCCCCAGCATTTT.

This clone was counted between two and nine times. The rearrangement links TRBV2 to TRBJ2-5, with D maybe TRBD2 (6 bases). The CDR3 covers 13 residues. Germline-derived CDR1 and CDR2 are SNHLY and FYNNEI. Trimming pared 6 bases from V and 1 base from J, leaving 9 bases between. CDR3: CASRRDFQETQYF. The CDR3 nucleotides are TGTGCCAGCAGACGGGACTTCCAAGAGACCCAGTACTTC.

The chain has TRBV19 and TRBJ2-7, with D possibly being TRBD1 (6 bases). Trimming took 11 bases from V and 6 from J, leaving 26 bases between them. From germline, CDR1 is LNHDA and CDR2 SQIVND (reference sequence). The CDR3 has 15 amino acids. The DNA for the CDR3 is TGTGCCTCCGGGCTAACCGGTGGGGGCTCGGGCGAGCAGTACTTC. Translated, it gives CASGLTGGGSGEQYF.

This clone was recorded a few times. The chain employs TRBV5-1 and TRBJ2-7, with D hard to call. V was shortened by 4 bases and J by 0 bases, with 11 bases between the two germline ends. The CDR3 is made up of 14 amino acids. Germline V gives CDR1 SGHRS, CDR2 YFSETQ. This CDR3 reads CASSPMQSSYEQYF. The CDR3 DNA reads TGCGCCAGCAGCCCAATGCAGTCCTCCTACGAGCAGTACTTC. Full variable domain (remainder filled in from reference TRBV5-1 and TRBJ2-7): KAGVTQTPRYLIKTRGQQVTLSCSPISGHRSVSWYQQTPGQGLQFLFEYFSETQRNKGNFPGRFSGRQFSNSRSEMNVSTLELGDSALYLCASSPMQSSYEQYFGPGTRLTVT.

The rearrangement uses TRBV15 and TRBJ1-5, with D unresolved. The CDR3 runs to 17 residues. Germline V gene lookup returns CDR1 LNHNV and CDR2 YYDKDF (reference sequence). With 0 bases removed from V and 3 bases from J, the gap between germline ends came to 15 bases. CDR3 sequence reads: CATSRDRPWGDNQPQHF. CDR3 DNA: TGTGCCACCAGCAGAGACAGGCCTTGGGGAGACAATCAGCCCCAGCATTTT.

This clone was found many times. The chain links TRBV19 to TRBJ1-4; D ambiguous. Germline V gives CDR1 LNHDA, CDR2 SQIVND (reference sequence). The CDR3 has 15 amino acids. The V end was cut by 1 base, the J end by 3 bases, with 9 bases between. The chain's CDR3 is CASSIGLGANEKLFF. The CDR3 DNA reads as TGTGCCAGTAGTATAGGCCTGGGCGCTAATGAAAAACTGTTTTTT.

V and J are TRBV27 and TRBJ2-3, with D unclear. V was pared by 5 bases and J by 0 bases, with 9 bases between. CDR1 MNHEY and CDR2 SMNVEV come from the germline V gene (reference sequence). CDR3 length equals 14 residues. This chain's CDR3 is CASSPSYSTDTQYF. The CDR3 DNA follows: TGTGCCAGCAGTCCCAGTTACAGCACAGATACGCAGTATTTT.